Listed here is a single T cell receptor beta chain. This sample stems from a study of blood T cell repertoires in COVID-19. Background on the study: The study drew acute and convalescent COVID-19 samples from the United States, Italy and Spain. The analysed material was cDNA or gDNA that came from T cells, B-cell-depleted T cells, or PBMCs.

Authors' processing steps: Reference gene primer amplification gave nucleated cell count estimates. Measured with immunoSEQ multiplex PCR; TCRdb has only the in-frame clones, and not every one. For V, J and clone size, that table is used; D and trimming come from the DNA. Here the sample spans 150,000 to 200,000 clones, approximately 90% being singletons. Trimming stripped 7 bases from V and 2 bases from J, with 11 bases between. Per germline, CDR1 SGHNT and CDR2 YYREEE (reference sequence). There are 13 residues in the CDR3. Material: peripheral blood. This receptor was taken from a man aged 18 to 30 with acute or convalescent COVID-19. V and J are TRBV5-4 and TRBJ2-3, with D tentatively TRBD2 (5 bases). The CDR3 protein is CASGEFHTDTQYF. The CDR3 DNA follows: TGTGCCAGCGGGGAGTTCCACACAGATACGCAGTATTTT.